This T cell receptor beta chain was captured by sequencing in a study of technical replicates of blood from several donors. TCRdb's copy holds only in-frame clones and misses some; the assay was immunoSEQ multiplex PCR. The profile shows about 62,000 clones, around 87% of them singletons. Germline values: CDR1 MRHNA, CDR2 SNTAGT. V was pared by 2 bases and J by 2 bases, with 5 bases of the junction left unmatched. The length of the CDR3 is 15 residues. The chain combines TRBV6-4 with TRBJ1-2; TRBD1 matches 7 bases. Sequencing was carried out using PBMCs. This TCR came from a human donor in good health. Some clones in this sample may be carry-over from other donors' samples. The CDR3 region is CASSDPETGNYGYTF. In DNA, the CDR3 is TGTGCCAGCAGTGACCCTGAGACAGGGAACTATGGCTACACCTTC.